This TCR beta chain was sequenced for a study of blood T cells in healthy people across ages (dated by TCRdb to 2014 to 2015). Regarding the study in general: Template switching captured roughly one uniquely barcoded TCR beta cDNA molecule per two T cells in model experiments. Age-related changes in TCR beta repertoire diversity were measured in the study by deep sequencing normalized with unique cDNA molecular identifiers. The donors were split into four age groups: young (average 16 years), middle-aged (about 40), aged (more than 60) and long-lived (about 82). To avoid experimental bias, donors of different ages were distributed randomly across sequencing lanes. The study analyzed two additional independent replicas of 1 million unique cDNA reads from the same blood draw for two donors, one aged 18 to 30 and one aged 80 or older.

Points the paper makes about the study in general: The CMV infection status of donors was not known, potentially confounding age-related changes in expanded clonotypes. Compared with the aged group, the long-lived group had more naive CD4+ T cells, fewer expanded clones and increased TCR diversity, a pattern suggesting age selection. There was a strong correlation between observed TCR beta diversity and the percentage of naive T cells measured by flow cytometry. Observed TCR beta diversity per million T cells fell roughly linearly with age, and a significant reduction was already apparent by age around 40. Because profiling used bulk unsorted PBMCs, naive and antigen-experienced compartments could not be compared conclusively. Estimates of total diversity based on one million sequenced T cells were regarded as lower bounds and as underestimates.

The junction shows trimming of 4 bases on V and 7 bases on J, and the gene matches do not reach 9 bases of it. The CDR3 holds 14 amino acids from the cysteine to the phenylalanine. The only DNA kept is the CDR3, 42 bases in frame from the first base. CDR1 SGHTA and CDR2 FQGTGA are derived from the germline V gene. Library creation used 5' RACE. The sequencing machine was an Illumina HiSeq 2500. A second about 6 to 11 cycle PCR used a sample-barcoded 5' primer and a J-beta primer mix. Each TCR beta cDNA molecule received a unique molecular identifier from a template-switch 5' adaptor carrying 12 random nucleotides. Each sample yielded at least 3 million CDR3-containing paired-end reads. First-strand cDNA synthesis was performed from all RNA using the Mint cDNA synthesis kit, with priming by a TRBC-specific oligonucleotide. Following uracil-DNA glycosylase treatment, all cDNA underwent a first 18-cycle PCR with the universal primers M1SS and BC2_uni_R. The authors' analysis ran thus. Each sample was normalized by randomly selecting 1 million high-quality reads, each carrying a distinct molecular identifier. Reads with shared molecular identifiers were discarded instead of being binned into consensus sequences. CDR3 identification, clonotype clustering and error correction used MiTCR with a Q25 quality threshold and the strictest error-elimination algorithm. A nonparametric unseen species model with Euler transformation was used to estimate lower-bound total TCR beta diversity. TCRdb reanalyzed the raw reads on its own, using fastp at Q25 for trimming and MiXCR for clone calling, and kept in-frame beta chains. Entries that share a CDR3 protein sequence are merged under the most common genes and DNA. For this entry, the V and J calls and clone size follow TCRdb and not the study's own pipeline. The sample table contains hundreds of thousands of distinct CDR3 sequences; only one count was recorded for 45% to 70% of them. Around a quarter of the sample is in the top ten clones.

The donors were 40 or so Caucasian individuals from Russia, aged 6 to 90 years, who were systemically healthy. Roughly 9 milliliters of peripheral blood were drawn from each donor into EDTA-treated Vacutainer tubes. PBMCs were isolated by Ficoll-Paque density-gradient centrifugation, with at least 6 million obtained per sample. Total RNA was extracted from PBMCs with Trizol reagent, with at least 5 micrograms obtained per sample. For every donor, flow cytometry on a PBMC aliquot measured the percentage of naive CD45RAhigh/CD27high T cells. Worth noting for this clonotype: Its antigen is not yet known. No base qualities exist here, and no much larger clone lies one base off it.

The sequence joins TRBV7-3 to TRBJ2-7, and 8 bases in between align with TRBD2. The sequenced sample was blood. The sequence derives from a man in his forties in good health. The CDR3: CASSSEAGVREQYF. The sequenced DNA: TGTGCCAGCAGCTCCGAAGCGGGAGTGAGGGAGCAGTACTTC.